The clone carrying this TCR beta chain was recorded a few times. What it binds is not known. This cohort consisted of healthy bone marrow donors. This specimen belongs to a study of cytomegalovirus exposure and HLA in healthy donors. 60 Vbeta and 13 Jbeta primers were used in PCR. The table came from immunoSEQ multiplex PCR; TCRdb's copy has only in-frame clones and leaves some out. The sample consists of around 90,000 clones, roughly 77% of them appearing once. Points from the study as a whole: For most TCR beta V segments, an earlier analysis put the productive rate at about 87% or about 30% of the time. Presence/absence analyses took donor sequencing depth as roughly uniform. What TCR beta sequences reportedly achieved was accurate prediction of HLA-A and HLA-B alleles in most subjects.

The CDR3 spans 12 residues. Per the germline V gene, CDR1 is MDHEN and CDR2 is SYDVKM. Trimming took off 8 bases at V and 4 bases at J, with 11 bases between the two ends. The receptor's source is a man under 40 in good health and CMV-seronegative. The J gene is TRBJ1-1, the V gene TRBV28; TRBD1 is a possible D gene (5 bases). Sequencing was done on a sample of PBMCs. The CDR3 region is CASGGLITEAFF. For the CDR3, the DNA is TGTGCCAGCGGGGGACTTATCACTGAAGCTTTCTTT.